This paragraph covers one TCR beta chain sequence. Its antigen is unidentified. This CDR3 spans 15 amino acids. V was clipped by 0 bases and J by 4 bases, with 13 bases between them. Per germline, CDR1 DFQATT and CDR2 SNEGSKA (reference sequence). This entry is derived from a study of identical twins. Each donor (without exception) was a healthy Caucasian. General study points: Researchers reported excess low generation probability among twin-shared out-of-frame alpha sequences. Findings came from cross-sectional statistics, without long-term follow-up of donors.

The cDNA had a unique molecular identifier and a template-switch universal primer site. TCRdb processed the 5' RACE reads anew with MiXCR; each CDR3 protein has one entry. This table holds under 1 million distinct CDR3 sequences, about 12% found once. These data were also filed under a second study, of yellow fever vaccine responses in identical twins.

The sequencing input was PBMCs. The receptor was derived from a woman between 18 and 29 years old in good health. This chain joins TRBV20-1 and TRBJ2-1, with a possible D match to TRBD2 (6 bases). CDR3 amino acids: CSARDRAGKYNEQFF. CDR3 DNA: TGCAGTGCTAGAGATCGGGCGGGAAAATACAATGAGCAGTTCTTC.